The next 23 T cell receptor beta chains were all read from a single sample in a study of blood T cell repertoires in COVID-19. Here immunoSEQ multiplex PCR was the method, and the copy in TCRdb shows in-frame clones only, minus some. The table lists some 330,000 clones, 88% of them singletons. Material: peripheral blood. The source of these receptors is a woman aged 45-60 years with active or convalescent COVID-19.

V and J are TRBV18 and TRBJ1-2; no clear D. This CDR3 has 13 residues. V lost 3 bases to trimming and J lost 7 bases, with 12 bases between them. The germline gives CDR1 KGHSH, CDR2 LQKENI. The CDR3 coding sequence is TGTGCCAGCTCACCTACTTTGGAGGGTGGCTACACCTTC. It specifies CASSPTLEGGYTF.

This sequence joins TRBV30 and TRBJ2-5; 9 bases match TRBD1. V was clipped by 4 bases and J by 1 base; unmatched bases: 10. This CDR3 spans 16 amino acids. Looked up from germline, CDR1 is GTSNPN and CDR2 is SVGIG (reference sequence). CDR3 region: CAWKGWGTGTQETQYF. The CDR3 DNA reads TGTGCCTGGAAAGGTTGGGGGACAGGGACCCAAGAGACCCAGTACTTC.

The V call is TRBV4-2, the J call TRBJ1-5; D is uncertain. Germline lookup yields CDR1 LGHNA and CDR2 YNFKEQ. Trimming took off 0 bases at V and 6 bases at J, with 9 bases between the two ends. This CDR3 is built from 14 residues. The CDR3 DNA sequence: TGTGCCAGCAGCCAAGATCCCGGAGGTCAGCCCCAGCATTTT. Protein sequence: CASSQDPGGQPQHF.

This chain connects TRBV7-2 to TRBJ2-6, with a weak D call TRBD1 (6 bases). The V gene lost 6 bases and the J gene lost 0 bases, with 9 bases spanning the gap. This CDR3 has 15 residues. Germline-derived CDR1 and CDR2 are SGHTA and FQGNSA. CDR3 nucleotides: TGTGCCAGCAGACCGACAGGCTCTGGGGCCAACGTCCTGACTTTC. Translation gives CASRPTGSGANVLTF.

The rearrangement joins TRBV18 to TRBJ2-7; TRBD1 agrees at 8 bases. The CDR3 is 14 amino acids. Germline loops: CDR1 KGHSH, CDR2 LQKENI. V lost 6 bases, J lost 1 base, and 5 bases stayed unmatched. In DNA form, the CDR3 reads TGTGCCAGCTCTGCGTGGGACAGGTCCTACGAGCAGTACTTC. Protein: CASSAWDRSYEQYF.

The genes are TRBV30 and TRBJ1-2; 10 bases map to TRBD1. Germline lookup yields CDR1 GTSNPN and CDR2 SVGIG (reference sequence). V lost 1 base to trimming and J lost 4 bases; unmatched junction nucleotides: 3. The CDR3 is 14 residues long. The CDR3 spells CAWSAGQGIYGYTF. Written as DNA, the CDR3 is TGTGCCTGGAGTGCGGGACAGGGGATCTATGGCTACACCTTC.

The V and J genes are TRBV29-1 and TRBJ2-3, with TRBD2 matching 8 bases. This CDR3 is built from 13 residues. The germline CDR1 and CDR2 sequences are SQVTM and ANQGSEA. V shed 1 base and J 6 bases; nucleotides not matched to a gene: 3. As DNA, the CDR3 is TGCAGCGTTGAAGGGGTAGCGGGGGATACGCAGTATTTT. It yields the protein CSVEGVAGDTQYF.

This clone was seen a single time. The chain has TRBV14 and TRBJ2-2; perhaps TRBD1 as D (5 bases). CDR1 SGHDN and CDR2 FVKESK come from the germline V gene. This CDR3 contains 16 residues. Trimming took off 4 bases at V and 1 base at J, with 13 bases between the two ends. CDR3 sequence (DNA): TGTGCCAGCAGCCGACGGACATCCGGGAACACCGGGGAGCTGTTTTTT. The encoded protein is CASSRRTSGNTGELFF.

As DNA, the CDR3 is TGTGCCAGCAGCCCCCCGGGCAGGGATAATTCACCCCTCCACTTT. This gives the protein CASSPPGRDNSPLHF. The genes are TRBV25-1 and TRBJ1-6; tentatively, D is TRBD1 (5 bases). Germline loops: CDR1 MGHDK, CDR2 SYGVNS. The CDR3 extends over 15 amino acids. The V gene lost 6 bases and the J gene lost 5 bases, with 14 bases spanning the gap.

The chain carries TRBV28 and TRBJ1-1; D is uncertain. Trimming left V 1 base short and J 7 bases short, with 16 bases between. CDR3 size: 15 residues. Germline V lookup: CDR1 MDHEN, CDR2 SYDVKM. The CDR3: CASSLFPTNSDEAFF. Written as DNA, the CDR3 is TGTGCCAGCAGTTTATTTCCGACTAACAGTGATGAAGCTTTCTTT.

The chain links TRBV7-9 to TRBJ2-3; 10 bases align to TRBD1. The CDR3 is made up of 15 amino acids. The V and J ends lost 6 bases and 5 bases, in that order; junction bases with no gene match: 8. The germline gives CDR1 SEHNR, CDR2 FQNEAQ (reference sequence). For the CDR3, the DNA is TGTGCCAGCAGGACAGACAGGGGGCCCGGAGATACGCAGTATTTT. Residues: CASRTDRGPGDTQYF. The full variable domain, rest sourced from reference TRBV7-9 and TRBJ2-3, is DTGVSQNPRHKITKRGQNVTFRCDPISEHNRLYWYRQTLGQGPEFLTYFQNEAQLEKSRLLSDRFSAERPKGSFSTLEIQRTEQGDSAMYLCASRTDRGPGDTQYFGPGTRLTVL.

This chain links TRBV19 with TRBJ1-5; 7 positions agree with TRBD1. Germline V CDR1 and CDR2: LNHDA, SQIVND (reference sequence). This CDR3 is built from 17 residues. J lost 3 bases, V lost 4 bases, and 12 bases had no gene match. DNA for the CDR3: TGTGCCAGTAGTACCCTCACAGGGGAATCTTCCAATCAGCCCCAGCATTTT. Protein product: CASSTLTGESSNQPQHF.

This clone has only one observation. V usage is TRBV4-3 and J usage is TRBJ2-1, with D perhaps matching TRBD1 (5 bases). CDR1 is LGHNA, CDR2 YSLEER, per germline. The length of the CDR3 is 15 residues. Trimming removed 3 bases from V and 5 bases from J, with 14 bases in between. CDR3 in DNA: TGCGCCAGCAGCCAGGGCGACAGCGCCCACAATGAGCAGTTCTTC. Protein: CASSQGDSAHNEQFF.

This clone is a singleton in its sample. The V and J genes are TRBV7-2 and TRBJ1-6; 10 nucleotides agree with TRBD1. The CDR3 loop spans 16 amino acids. Per germline, CDR1 SGHTA and CDR2 FQGNSA. J lost 10 bases, V lost 4 bases, and 10 bases had no gene match. CDR3 region: CASSSQGQGSGSPLHF. CDR3 sequence (DNA): TGTGCCAGCAGCTCCCAGGGACAGGGGTCTGGATCACCCCTCCACTTT.

V and J are TRBV30 and TRBJ2-7; D might be TRBD1 (5 bases). The CDR3 has 13 residues. Looked up from germline, CDR1 is GTSNPN and CDR2 is SVGIG (reference sequence). Trimming removed 2 bases at V and 3 bases at J, with 11 bases between. CDR3 protein: CAWSMGLNYEQYF. CDR3 nucleotide sequence: TGTGCCTGGAGTATGGGGCTAAACTACGAGCAGTACTTC.

This clone occurred once. This chain uses TRBV15 with TRBJ1-1; TRBD1 is a possible D gene (5 bases). Trimming removed 1 base from V and 6 bases from J, with 15 bases in between. The CDR3 sequence is 15 residues long. Looked up from germline, CDR1 is LNHNV and CDR2 is YYDKDF (reference sequence). CDR3 sequence: CATSRGVGDSAEAFF. The CDR3 DNA reads as TGTGCCACCAGCAGAGGTGTTGGGGACTCCGCTGAAGCTTTCTTT.

The V gene is TRBV28, the J gene TRBJ1-2, with TRBD1 matching 7 bases. The germline V gene has CDR1 MDHEN and CDR2 SYDVKM. Losses at the gene ends were 3 bases for V and 6 bases for J; bases not matched to a gene: 1. The CDR3 covers 12 residues. Here the CDR3 reads CASSLGTDGYTF. CDR3 coding DNA: TGTGCCAGCAGTTTGGGGACAGATGGCTACACCTTC.

The chain is built from TRBV19 and TRBJ1-2; D is ambiguous. Looked up from germline, CDR1 is LNHDA and CDR2 is SQIVND (reference sequence). V lost 5 bases and J 7 bases, leaving 14 bases between the germline ends. The CDR3 consists of 13 residues. CDR3 sequence (DNA): TGTGCCAGTAGTGGCAGAGGCCCTCCTGGCTACACCTTC. Protein product: CASSGRGPPGYTF.

The gene calls are TRBV5-6 and TRBJ2-7; possible D gene TRBD2, 5 bases. Germline assignment: CDR1 SGHDT and CDR2 YYEEEE. V lost 1 base and J 4 bases, leaving 15 bases between the germline ends. The CDR3 covers 15 residues. The chain's CDR3 is CASSLMVEGGYEQYF. CDR3 bases: TGTGCCAGCAGCTTGATGGTAGAGGGTGGATACGAGCAGTACTTC.

The chain uses TRBV10-3 and TRBJ2-5; 7 positions match TRBD1. V was pared by 3 bases and J by 0 bases, with 4 bases of the junction left unmatched. This CDR3 spans 15 amino acids. Germline CDR1 reads ENHRY; CDR2 reads SYGVKD. The CDR3 DNA is TGTGCCATCAGTGATTTCGACAGGGACCAAGAGACCCAGTACTTC. Residues: CAISDFDRDQETQYF.

The V call is TRBV14, the J call TRBJ2-3, with 7 bases fitting TRBD1. There are 14 residues in the CDR3. The germline V gene encodes CDR1 SGHDN and CDR2 FVKESK. Trimming removed 4 bases from V and 6 bases from J; junction bases left unmatched: 7. CDR3 in amino acids: CASSLPQGQDTQYF. CDR3 DNA: TGTGCCAGCAGCCTCCCGCAGGGACAGGATACGCAGTATTTT.

The gene calls are TRBV5-4 and TRBJ2-5; TRBD2 agrees at 8 bases. Losses at the gene ends were 7 bases for V and 2 bases for J; bases not matched to a gene: 7. Germline CDR1 reads SGHNT; CDR2 reads YYREEE (reference sequence). The CDR3 contains 14 residues. The CDR3 coding sequence is TGTGCCAGCGCGAACGGGGGGGTACAAGAGACCCAGTACTTC. Translating gives CASANGGVQETQYF.

The chain combines TRBV7-9 with TRBJ1-1; tentative D call: TRBD1 (6 bases). The CDR3 is made up of 12 amino acids. The V and J ends lost 6 bases and 7 bases respectively, with 12 bases between them. CDR1 is SEHNR, CDR2 FQNEAQ, per germline (reference sequence). Here the CDR3 reads CASSLRQDEAFF. The DNA of the CDR3 is TGTGCCAGCAGTCTTAGACAGGATGAAGCTTTCTTT.